These 31 T cell receptor beta chains were sequenced from one sample in a study of CD8 T cells in ankylosing spondylitis. Using its own MiXCR run on the 5' RACE reads, TCRdb lists one record per CDR3 protein. The profile shows roughly 35,000 distinct CDR3 sequences, about 15% of them singletons. The source material was blood. Every receptor here comes from a male donor with ankylosing spondylitis or in good health (not recorded which).

This clonotype came up a few times. The rearrangement uses TRBV15 and TRBJ2-2; no definite D call. V was shortened by 2 bases and J by 5 bases, with 3 bases between the two germline ends. CDR1 is LNHNV, CDR2 YYDKDF, per germline (reference sequence). This CDR3 spans 12 amino acids. The CDR3, as DNA: TGTGCCACCAGCAGAAGGACCGGGGAGCTGTTTTTT. Its protein is CATSRRTGELFF. The whole variable domain, remainder taken from reference TRBV15 and TRBJ2-2, is DAMVIQNPRYQVTQFGKPVTLSCSQTLNHNVMYWYQQKSSQAPKLLFHYYDKDFNNEADTPDNFQSRRPNTSFCFLDIRSPGLGDTAMYLCATSRRTGELFFGEGSRLTVL.

V is TRBV11-1 and J is TRBJ2-2; D is possibly TRBD2 (5 bases). This CDR3 contains 13 residues. V was trimmed by 2 bases and J by 7 bases, leaving 8 bases between them. Germline CDR1 reads SGHAT; CDR2 reads FQDESV (reference sequence). The CDR3 spells CASSLIGDGELFF. The DNA of the CDR3 is TGTGCCAGCAGCTTAATCGGGGACGGGGAGCTGTTTTTT. The full variable domain, rest sourced from reference TRBV11-1 and TRBJ2-2, is EAEVAQSPRYKITEKSQAVAFWCDPISGHATLYWYRQILGQGPELLVQFQDESVVDDSQLPKDRFSAERLKGVDSTLKIQPAELGDSAMYLCASSLIGDGELFFGEGSRLTVL.

This clonotype was seen a few times. V is TRBV5-5 and J is TRBJ2-4, with a possible D match to TRBD2 (6 bases). The CDR3 loop spans 13 amino acids. The germline V gene encodes CDR1 SGHKS and CDR2 YYEKEE (reference sequence). V was trimmed by 3 bases and J by 8 bases, leaving 12 bases between them. The CDR3 DNA sequence: TGTGCCAGCAGCTCCGTTCCGGGAGACATTCAGTACTTC. This sequence encodes CASSSVPGDIQYF.

V gene TRBV5-1 combines with J gene TRBJ1-3; D is perhaps TRBD1 (6 bases). The CDR3 is made up of 15 amino acids. Germline-derived CDR1 and CDR2 are SGHRS and YFSETQ. With 0 bases removed from V and 3 bases from J, the gap between germline ends came to 10 bases. The CDR3 loop is CASSLVTGFGNTIYF. The DNA of the CDR3 is TGCGCCAGCAGCTTGGTGACAGGCTTTGGAAACACCATATATTTT.

The chain employs TRBV7-8 and TRBJ2-2; D might be TRBD2 (6 bases). The V end was cut by 5 bases, the J end by 1 base, with 17 bases between. The CDR3 has 17 amino acids. In germline, CDR1 is SGHVS, CDR2 FQNEAQ. The DNA of the CDR3 is TGTGCCAGCAGCAAGAGGTTCGGGGGACGGAACACCGGGGAGCTGTTTTTT. Translation gives CASSKRFGGRNTGELFF.

V is TRBV6-2 or TRBV6-3 and J is TRBJ2-1; D might be TRBD1 (5 bases). This CDR3 region has 13 residues. Trimming cost V 6 bases and J 3 bases, with 9 bases left between them. Looked up from germline, CDR1 is MNHEY and CDR2 is SVGEGT. The CDR3, as DNA: TGTGCCAGCAGGCGGCAGGGCTACAATGAGCAGTTCTTC. This sequence encodes CASRRQGYNEQFF.

This clonotype was seen more than once but under ten times. The chain combines TRBV20-1 with TRBJ2-7; possibly TRBD1 for D (5 bases). Trimming cost V 1 base and J 4 bases, with 11 bases left between them. The V gene's germline CDR1 is DFQATT and CDR2 SNEGSKA (reference sequence). The CDR3 has 13 amino acids. CDR3 amino acids: CSARATGLYEQYF. CDR3 DNA sequence: TGCAGTGCTAGAGCAACAGGCCTGTACGAGCAGTACTTC.

The chain couples TRBV29-1 to TRBJ1-4; D is uncertain. Between the trimmed V and J ends, which lost 0 bases and 3 bases, there was a span of 5 bases. The CDR3 covers 13 residues. CDR1 SQVTM and CDR2 ANQGSEA come from the germline V gene. The CDR3 is CSVEEQPNEKLFF. The CDR3 DNA reads TGCAGCGTTGAAGAACAGCCTAATGAAAAACTGTTTTTT.

The genes are TRBV7-2 and TRBJ2-7, with no clear D. CDR1 is SGHTA and CDR2 is FQGNSA in the germline V gene. This CDR3 has 13 amino acids. The V and J ends lost 1 base and 6 bases respectively, with 10 bases between them. CDR3 sequence: CASSLGGRSEQYF. The CDR3 coding sequence is TGTGCCAGCAGCTTAGGAGGCAGGTCCGAGCAGTACTTC.

The chain joins TRBV4-3 to TRBJ1-4; D might be TRBD1 (5 bases). Trimming took 1 base from V and 7 from J, leaving 13 bases between them. Germline V CDR1 and CDR2: LGHNA, YSLEER. CDR3 length: 15 amino acids. The CDR3 coding sequence is TGCGCCAGCAGCCAAGTCGCGGGGCCCGGTGAAAAACTGTTTTTT. This gives the protein CASSQVAGPGEKLFF.

The V gene is TRBV6-1, the J gene TRBJ1-1; tentative D call: TRBD1 (6 bases). This CDR3 has 14 amino acids. Per germline, CDR1 MNHNS and CDR2 SASEGT. With 11 bases removed from V and 5 bases from J, the gap between germline ends came to 21 bases. The CDR3 DNA is TGTGCCTACAGACCCAGGGGAAGATGGACTGAAGCTTTCTTT. Translating gives CAYRPRGRWTEAFF.

This clonotype was observed a few times. The chain joins TRBV29-1 to TRBJ2-3, with D perhaps matching TRBD1 (6 bases). With 7 bases removed from V and 5 bases from J, the gap between germline ends came to 19 bases. The CDR3 is 14 residues long. Germline V lookup: CDR1 SQVTM, CDR2 ANQGSEA. The CDR3 DNA reads as TGCAGCGCCGCGTGGACAGACGTCTTAGATACGCAGTATTTT. Its translation is CSAAWTDVLDTQYF.

The sample holds a few counts of this clonotype. The V and J genes are TRBV7-2 and TRBJ2-5; D call uncertain. Trimming pared 2 bases from V and 2 bases from J, leaving 12 bases between. The CDR3 sequence is 15 residues long. In germline, CDR1 is SGHTA, CDR2 FQGNSA. The CDR3 DNA follows: TGTGCCAGCAGCTTATATATGAAGGGACAAGAGACCCAGTACTTC. It specifies CASSLYMKGQETQYF.

V usage is TRBV5-1 and J usage is TRBJ2-7; D ambiguous. Deletions cut 3 bases from V and 3 bases from J, with 7 bases between. CDR3 size: 12 residues. Looked up from germline, CDR1 is SGHRS and CDR2 is YFSETQ. CDR3 region: CASSSGFYEQYF. The DNA of the CDR3 is TGCGCCAGCAGCTCGGGTTTCTACGAGCAGTACTTC.

The chain uses TRBV6-5 and TRBJ1-1; tentatively, D is TRBD1 (6 bases). CDR1 and CDR2 (germline): MNHEY, SVGAGI. Trimming took off 5 bases at V and 1 base at J, with 14 bases between the two ends. The CDR3 loop spans 15 amino acids. The DNA of the CDR3 is TGTGCCAGCAGTCCCCGGGCGACAGGGAACACTGAAGCTTTCTTT. Its protein product is CASSPRATGNTEAFF.

This clonotype was seen more than once but under ten times. V and J are TRBV19 and TRBJ2-1, with a weak D call TRBD2 (5 bases). Per the germline V gene, CDR1 is LNHDA and CDR2 is SQIVND (reference sequence). V lost 5 bases and J 9 bases, leaving 5 bases between the germline ends. The CDR3 consists of 10 residues. The chain's CDR3 is CASSAGEQFF. CDR3 bases: TGTGCCAGTAGTGCGGGTGAGCAGTTCTTC.

This clonotype was observed a few times. The V and J genes are TRBV5-1 and TRBJ2-1, with 8 bases that match TRBD2. The CDR3 is made up of 14 amino acids. Germline V gene sequence: CDR1 SGHRS, CDR2 YFSETQ. V dropped 9 bases and J dropped 7; count of bases not matched to a gene: 12. The CDR3 here is CAKLGAGVFNEQFF. Here the CDR3 DNA reads TGCGCCAAACTTGGAGCGGGAGTATTTAATGAGCAGTTCTTC.

This clonotype has more than one count but fewer than ten. The chain is built from TRBV6-2 or TRBV6-3 and TRBJ2-2, with D unclear. CDR3 size: 17 residues. Trimming took off 6 bases at V and 2 bases at J, with 19 bases between the two ends. Germline V gives CDR1 MNHEY, CDR2 SVGEGT. The CDR3 here is CASRINSFSPNTGELFF. The CDR3 DNA reads TGTGCCAGCAGGATAAATAGCTTTTCACCTAACACCGGGGAGCTGTTTTTT.

This clonotype was seen a handful of times. The chain links TRBV12-3 or TRBV12-4 to TRBJ2-7, with D possibly called TRBD1 or TRBD2 (5 bases each). Trimming took 3 bases from V and 2 from J, leaving 11 bases between them. The CDR3 runs to 14 residues. The CDR3 DNA follows: TGTGCCAGCAGTTTGGGGACCGCGACCTACGAGCAGTACTTC. This gives the protein CASSLGTATYEQYF.

This clonotype was seen many times. The chain has TRBV27 and TRBJ2-1; TRBD2 might be the D (6 bases). This CDR3 region has 15 residues. From germline, CDR1 is MNHEY and CDR2 SMNVEV (reference sequence). Trimming left V 8 bases short and J 4 bases short, with 18 bases between. CDR3 protein: CASSNRREQYNEQFF. CDR3 nucleotide sequence: TGTGCCAGCTCTAACAGACGGGAGCAATACAATGAGCAGTTCTTC.

CDR3 amino acids: CAISGRRTSTDTQYF. The CDR3 DNA reads TGTGCCATCAGCGGGCGGCGGACTAGCACAGATACGCAGTATTTT. The chain combines TRBV10-3 with TRBJ2-3, with TRBD2 as a possible D gene (5 bases). The germline V gene encodes CDR1 ENHRY and CDR2 SYGVKD. The V end lost 6 bases, the J end lost 0 bases, and 13 bases lay between the germline ends. This CDR3 comprises 15 residues.

The V and J genes are TRBV24-1 and TRBJ2-2; D gene uncertain. Germline V gives CDR1 KGHDR, CDR2 SFDVKD. The length of the CDR3 is 15 residues. Trimming left V 0 bases short and J 5 bases short, with 9 bases between. The CDR3 nucleotides are TGTGCCACCAGTGATTTGGAACAGACAACCGGGGAGCTGTTTTTT. Its translation: CATSDLEQTTGELFF.

This clonotype has at least ten counts. The V gene is TRBV28, the J gene TRBJ2-1, with TRBD2 identical over 9 bases. CDR3 length equals 14 residues. Trimming cost V 8 bases and J 2 bases; bases outside gene matches: 4. CDR1 is MDHEN, CDR2 SYDVKM, per germline. This CDR3 is CASGSGGPYNEQFF. CDR3 in DNA: TGTGCCAGCGGTAGCGGGGGCCCCTACAATGAGCAGTTCTTC.

This clonotype was seen a few times. V and J are TRBV20-1 and TRBJ2-3, with 9 bases lining up with TRBD2. CDR1 is DFQATT and CDR2 is SNEGSKA in the germline V gene (reference sequence). Trimming at V came to 6 bases and at J to 9 bases, leaving 19 bases not matched to a gene. This CDR3 contains 16 residues. The CDR3 here is CSAPNSQESGRQTQYF. The CDR3 DNA follows: TGCAGTGCCCCCAACAGCCAGGAGAGCGGGAGGCAAACGCAGTATTTT.

The rearrangement links TRBV6-2 or TRBV6-3 to TRBJ2-1, with D perhaps assigned TRBD1 or TRBD2 (6 bases each). V lost 10 bases to trimming and J lost 2 bases, with 12 bases between them. Germline loops: CDR1 MNHEY, CDR2 SVGEGT. The CDR3 extends over 13 amino acids. Here the CDR3 DNA reads TGTGCCACAAAAGGGGGGACCTACAATGAGCAGTTCTTC. Translated, it gives CATKGGTYNEQFF.

The chain has TRBV12-3 or TRBV12-4 and TRBJ2-3; 12 bases agree with TRBD2. V shed 6 bases and J 3 bases; nucleotides not matched to a gene: 7. The CDR3 loop spans 16 amino acids. In nucleotides, the CDR3 is TGTGCCAGCAGCCCGACTAGCGGGAGTGTAACAGATACGCAGTATTTT. Residues: CASSPTSGSVTDTQYF.

DNA for the CDR3: TGTGCCAGCCCCCCTGAGAGGAGCTCCTACAATGAGCAGTTCTTC. Translated, it gives CASPPERSSYNEQFF. V gene TRBV28 combines with J gene TRBJ2-1; D ambiguous. This CDR3 is 15 amino acids long. The germline V and J ends were trimmed by 8 bases and 0 bases, with 14 bases remaining between them. In germline, CDR1 is MDHEN, CDR2 SYDVKM.

This chain links TRBV29-1 with TRBJ2-1; possible D gene TRBD1, 6 bases. Germline V gene lookup returns CDR1 SQVTM and CDR2 ANQGSEA. Trimming stripped 7 bases from V and 0 bases from J, with 22 bases between. This CDR3 is built from 17 residues. The CDR3 nucleotides are TGCAGCGCTGGGGGCAGGAGCGGACCGAGCTCCTACAATGAGCAGTTCTTC. Its translation is CSAGGRSGPSSYNEQFF.

This clonotype has just a few counts. The chain combines TRBV4-2 with TRBJ1-3, with a tentative D call TRBD1 (6 bases). The germline V gene encodes CDR1 LGHNA and CDR2 YNFKEQ. The CDR3 covers 16 residues. The ends were cut back, 1 base at V and 3 bases at J, with 13 bases in the middle. CDR3 residues: CASSQALQGLGNTIYF. The CDR3 DNA sequence: TGTGCCAGCAGCCAAGCCCTACAGGGACTTGGAAACACCATATATTTT.

This clonotype was observed many times. This chain links TRBV12-3 or TRBV12-4 with TRBJ2-1; 8 bases are a match to TRBD1. The CDR3 covers 14 residues. Trimming cost V 6 bases and J 9 bases; bases outside gene matches: 10. The CDR3 DNA follows: TGTGCCAGCAGCCCACAGGGGGTGGGGATTGAGCAGTTCTTC. Translated, it gives CASSPQGVGIEQFF.

The V and J genes are TRBV14 and TRBJ2-2; 11 bases are shared with TRBD2. This CDR3 region has 15 residues. CDR1 is SGHDN, CDR2 FVKESK, per germline. V shed 3 bases and J 6 bases; nucleotides not matched to a gene: 3. The CDR3 DNA follows: TGTGCCAGCAGCCAGCTAGCGGGGGGATCCGGGGAGCTGTTTTTT. It encodes CASSQLAGGSGELFF.